The rows below give T cell receptor beta chains drawn from one sample of a study of cytotoxic CD8 clonotypes in ibrutinib-treated CLL. TCRdb keeps only in-frame clones here, not all; method: immunoSEQ multiplex PCR. The data show approximately 29,000 clones, with roughly 57% seen just once and approximately 15% held by the top ten. Sequencing used PBMCs, obtained before ibrutinib treatment. The receptors shown here come from a human donor with chronic lymphocytic leukemia. Both conserved end residues are part of each CDR3. A D gene is named only where the DNA matches it firmly. A row's size may be missing; if present it is once, few, many or a size class.

12,TRBV21-1,few,NA,TRBJ2-7,CASSAFSYEQYF,TGTGCCAGCAGCGCCTTCTCCTACGAGCAGTACTTC
12,TRBV28,NA,TRBD2,TRBJ2-3,CASSFRLAAGYF,TGTGCCAGCAGTTTTCGACTAGCGGCCGGGTATTTT
15,TRBV4-2,NA,NA,TRBJ2-7,CASSQDVRQGGEQYF,TGTGCCAGCAGCCAAGATGTTCGGCAGGGCGGCGAGCAGTACTTC
15,TRBV7-9,once,TRBD1,TRBJ2-7,CASSLGRGLSYEQYF,TGTGCCAGCAGCTTAGGCAGGGGGTTATCCTACGAGCAGTACTTC
15,TRBV4-2,NA,NA,TRBJ2-7,CASSPLGGSDYEQYF,TGTGCCAGCAGCCCACTGGGGGGCTCCGACTACGAGCAGTACTTC
15,TRBV25-1,NA,NA,TRBJ2-2,CASSPTDREVGELFF,TGTGCCAGCAGCCCAACCGACAGGGAGGTCGGGGAGCTGTTTTTT
14,TRBV5-4,NA,NA,TRBJ1-4,CASSLQGANEKLFF,TGTGCCAGCAGCTTACAGGGAGCTAATGAAAAACTGTTTTTT
16,TRBV5-1,NA,NA,TRBJ1-6,CASSLRSAARNSPLHF,TGCGCCAGCAGCTTGAGGTCAGCCGCGAGAAATTCACCCCTCCACTTT
15,TRBV19,NA,NA,TRBJ2-7,CATSRDTNSGYEQYF,TGTGCCACCTCACGGGACACCAACAGCGGGTACGAGCAGTACTTC
12,TRBV2,NA,NA,TRBJ2-3,CASRSSPVAQYF,TGTGCCAGCAGGTCCTCCCCGGTGGCGCAGTATTTT
16,TRBV5-1,NA,TRBD2,TRBJ2-5,CASSLGAGTSGETQYF,TGCGCCAGCAGCCTGGGAGCCGGGACTAGCGGGGAGACCCAGTACTTC
17,TRBV7-2,NA,TRBD2,TRBJ2-3,CASSLAPYGGGTDTQYF,TGTGCCAGCAGCTTAGCCCCGTACGGGGGGGGCACAGATACGCAGTATTTT
13,TRBV19,NA,TRBD2,TRBJ2-7,CASSIELADEQYF,TGTGCCAGTAGTATAGAACTAGCGGACGAGCAGTACTTC
17,TRBV25-1,once,TRBD2,TRBJ2-2,CASSDITSGRSTGELFF,TGTGCCAGCAGTGACATAACTAGCGGGAGAAGTACCGGGGAGCTGTTTTTT
14,TRBV10-1,NA,NA,TRBJ2-7,CASSESQLPGEQYF,TGCGCCAGCAGTGAGTCTCAGCTCCCGGGGGAGCAGTACTTC
13,TRBV7-9,NA,TRBD2,TRBJ2-7,CASSFRGGYEQYF,TGTGCCAGCAGCTTCCGGGGAGGGTACGAGCAGTACTTC
17,TRBV2,NA,NA,TRBJ1-3,CASSDGAGLLSGNTIYF,TGTGCCAGCAGCGACGGGGCAGGGTTACTCTCTGGAAACACCATATATTTT
17,TRBV28,NA,NA,TRBJ2-2,CASSYPTSGHLTGELFF,TGTGCCAGCAGTTATCCTACCTCGGGACATTTAACCGGGGAGCTGTTTTTT
13,TRBV29-1,few,NA,TRBJ2-1,CSVDGLFTNEQFF,TGCAGCGTTGATGGGCTATTTACGAATGAGCAGTTCTTC
15,TRBV7-8,NA,NA,TRBJ2-2,CASSFPGSRGGELFF,TGTGCCAGCAGCTTTCCAGGGTCCCGCGGCGGGGAGCTGTTTTTT
18,TRBV5-6,NA,TRBD2,TRBJ2-2,CASSLVFSGGPNTGELFF,TGTGCCAGCAGCTTGGTGTTTAGCGGGGGACCGAACACCGGGGAGCTGTTTTTT
14,TRBV11-2,NA,NA,TRBJ2-5,CASSLDKPGETQYF,TGTGCCAGCAGCTTAGATAAACCCGGGGAGACCCAGTACTTC
19,TRBV11-2,NA,TRBD1,TRBJ2-3,CASSTWKSDRGTSTDTQYF,TGTGCCAGCAGCACTTGGAAATCCGACAGGGGGACCTCCACAGATACGCAGTATTTT
13,TRBV6-5,NA,NA,TRBJ2-7,CASKRPATYEQYF,TGTGCCAGCAAACGCCCCGCCACCTACGAGCAGTACTTC
16,TRBV7-9,few,TRBD2,TRBJ2-7,CASSRLAGGRTYEQYF,TGTGCCAGCAGCCGACTAGCGGGAGGGAGGACCTACGAGCAGTACTTC
14,TRBV6-5,NA,NA,TRBJ2-1,CASRRGLRFHEQFF,TGTGCCAGCAGACGTGGGCTGCGCTTTCATGAGCAGTTCTTC
10,TRBV6-1,few,NA,TRBJ1-6,CASSEGPLHF,TGTGCCAGCAGTGAGGGGCCCCTCCACTTT
11,TRBV4-1,NA,NA,TRBJ1-1,CASSQEDTAFF,TGCGCCAGCAGCCAAGAGGATACAGCTTTCTTT
15,TRBV7-9,NA,NA,TRBJ2-3,CASSLGGYSEDTQYF,TGTGCCAGCAGCCTAGGAGGCTATTCAGAAGATACGCAGTATTTT
14,TRBV6-1,few,NA,TRBJ1-5,CASSVGRSNQPQHF,TGTGCCAGCAGTGTTGGCAGGAGCAATCAGCCCCAGCATTTT
11,TRBV27,few,NA,TRBJ2-5,CASSHPQTQYF,TGTGCCAGCAGTCATCCCCAGACCCAGTACTTC
15,TRBV2,NA,NA,TRBJ1-3,CASSARGVTGNTIYF,TGTGCCAGCAGTGCCAGGGGAGTAACTGGAAACACCATATATTTT
14,TRBV11-3,NA,TRBD1,TRBJ2-7,CASSLGTGPYEQYF,TGTGCCAGCAGCTTGGGGACAGGGCCCTACGAGCAGTACTTC
13,TRBV19,NA,TRBD1,TRBJ1-6,CATGGQGDSPLHF,TGTGCCACCGGTGGACAGGGGGATTCACCCCTCCACTTT
16,TRBV7-8,NA,NA,TRBJ1-5,CASSPAGSRQNQPQHF,TGTGCCAGCAGCCCCGCTGGGTCCAGGCAAAATCAGCCCCAGCATTTT
18,TRBV7-9,NA,NA,TRBJ1-6,CASSFAYDGSSYNSPLHF,TGTGCCAGCAGCTTCGCTTACGACGGGAGCTCCTATAATTCACCCCTCCACTTT
16,TRBV23-1,NA,TRBD2,TRBJ2-5,CASRPSGTSGTGTQYF,TGCGCCAGCAGACCCTCCGGGACTAGCGGGACCGGGACCCAGTACTTC
16,TRBV7-8,NA,NA,TRBJ1-3,CASSSPRASSGNTIYF,TGTGCCAGCAGCTCCCCGCGGGCCTCCTCTGGAAACACCATATATTTT
13,TRBV6-6,few,NA,TRBJ1-2,CASSYSGTGGYTF,TGTGCCAGCAGTTACTCAGGGACTGGGGGCTACACCTTC
14,TRBV2,NA,TRBD1,TRBJ1-1,CASRLGQGRPEAFF,TGTGCCAGCAGGTTAGGACAGGGGAGGCCTGAAGCTTTCTTT
16,TRBV5-4,NA,NA,TRBJ2-7,CASSLGVKQGRGEQYF,TGTGCCAGCAGCTTGGGGGTCAAACAGGGACGGGGCGAGCAGTACTTC
14,TRBV5-1,NA,NA,TRBJ1-4,CASSLLGPNEKLFF,TGCGCCAGCAGCTTGTTGGGACCTAATGAAAAACTGTTTTTT
13,TRBV4-1,NA,NA,TRBJ1-2,CASSFTAPYGYTF,TGCGCCAGCAGCTTCACCGCGCCCTATGGCTACACCTTC
18,TRBV11-2,NA,NA,TRBJ2-1,CASRIGAPLADPSNEQFF,TGTGCCAGCAGAATAGGGGCCCCACTAGCAGACCCCTCCAATGAGCAGTTCTTC
14,TRBV18,NA,NA,TRBJ1-2,CASSPQRYYVGYTF,TGTGCCAGCTCACCACAGCGATACTATGTCGGCTACACCTTC
15,TRBV5-6,NA,TRBD2,TRBJ2-3,CASSTSGRTTDTQYF,TGTGCCAGCAGCACTAGCGGGAGGACCACAGATACGCAGTATTTT
14,TRBV28,few,NA,TRBJ1-2,CASSPLDGYYGYTF,TGTGCCAGCAGTCCCCTGGACGGATACTATGGCTACACCTTC
14,TRBV6-4,NA,NA,TRBJ2-3,CASSASGGTDTQYF,TGTGCCAGCAGTGCCTCAGGGGGCACAGATACGCAGTATTTT
14,TRBV27,few,NA,TRBJ2-7,CASSFHKAGYEQYF,TGTGCCAGCAGTTTCCACAAAGCGGGTTACGAGCAGTACTTC